These 24 T cell receptor beta chains came from one sample sequenced in a study of cytotoxic CD8 clonotypes in ibrutinib-treated CLL. Assay: immunoSEQ multiplex PCR; the TCRdb copy retains only in-frame clones and omits some. The table records around 77,000 clones, more than 75% of them present only once. The specimen was PBMCs, collected at disease progression, from a patient treated with ibrutinib. All receptors come from a human donor with chronic lymphocytic leukemia.

This clone was found once. The rearrangement joins TRBV28 to TRBJ1-4; 11 nucleotides match TRBD1. V lost 7 bases to trimming and J lost 8 bases; unmatched junction nucleotides: 9. Germline values: CDR1 MDHEN, CDR2 SYDVKM. The CDR3 runs to 15 residues. DNA for the CDR3: TGTGCCAGCATCTCCGGACAGGGGGCAGGAGAAAAACTGTTTTTT. Translated, it gives CASISGQGAGEKLFF.

This clone turned up a few times. The chain joins TRBV4-2 to TRBJ1-1; D may be TRBD1 (5 bases). This CDR3 has 13 amino acids. V dropped 0 bases and J dropped 8 bases, with 10 bases sitting between them. Germline V gene data show CDR1 as LGHNA and CDR2 as YNFKEQ. CDR3 amino acids: CASSQDRKGEAFF. The DNA of the CDR3 is TGTGCCAGCAGCCAAGATAGAAAGGGGGAAGCTTTCTTT.

This clone occurred a few times. V usage is TRBV27 and J usage is TRBJ2-7; D gene ambiguous. V was pared by 2 bases and J by 2 bases, with 7 bases between. The length of the CDR3 is 13 residues. The germline V gene encodes CDR1 MNHEY and CDR2 SMNVEV (reference sequence). The CDR3 DNA sequence: TGTGCCAGCAGTTTAAGCCAACCCTACGAGCAGTACTTC. Translating gives CASSLSQPYEQYF.

This clone was found a few times. The CDR3 sequence: CASSDGPETQYF. CDR3 sequence (DNA): TGTGCCAGCAGCGACGGGCCGGAGACCCAGTACTTC. The V and J genes are TRBV5-4 and TRBJ2-5; D not certain. Germline CDR1 SGHNT, CDR2 YYREEE (reference sequence). This CDR3 comprises 12 residues. V was clipped by 4 bases and J by 5 bases, with 9 bases between them.

The V call is TRBV19, the J call TRBJ1-5; 7 bases match TRBD1. The length of the CDR3 is 14 residues. V gave up 6 bases and J gave up 5 bases; unmatched junction bases: 7. CDR1 LNHDA and CDR2 SQIVND come from the germline V gene (reference sequence). CDR3 protein: CASRTGTAYQPQHF. In DNA form, the CDR3 reads TGTGCCAGTAGAACCGGGACAGCATATCAGCCCCAGCATTTT.

V gene TRBV13 combines with J gene TRBJ2-5; possibly TRBD2 for D (5 bases). Per the germline V gene, CDR1 is PRHDT and CDR2 is FYEKMQ (reference sequence). The length of the CDR3 is 16 residues. Trimming stripped 0 bases from V and 2 bases from J, with 13 bases between. The CDR3 nucleotides read TGTGCCAGCAGCTTAGGTCCGGGATCAGGACAAGAGACCCAGTACTTC. This sequence encodes CASSLGPGSGQETQYF.

The rearrangement joins TRBV5-1 to TRBJ1-1; D unresolved. Trimming pared 0 bases from V and 5 bases from J, leaving 11 bases between. Germline lookup yields CDR1 SGHRS and CDR2 YFSETQ. CDR3 length equals 14 residues. As DNA, the CDR3 is TGCGCCAGCAGCTTGGCTGCGTACGGGACTGAAGCTTTCTTT. Its protein product is CASSLAAYGTEAFF.

The V and J genes are TRBV13 and TRBJ2-3, with 12 bases that match TRBD2. Trimming took 0 bases from V and 10 from J; bases not matched to a gene: 29. CDR3 length: 23 residues. Germline V gene sequence: CDR1 PRHDT, CDR2 FYEKMQ (reference sequence). The CDR3 DNA sequence: TGTGCCAGCAGCTTAGGCAGGACTAGCGGGACCTCCTACCATCTAGGTATTCTGGGAGCGCAGTATTTT. This translates into CASSLGRTSGTSYHLGILGAQYF. The full variable domain, its missing parts supplied by reference TRBV13 and TRBJ2-3, is AAGVIQSPRHLIKEKRETATLKCYPIPRHDTVYWYQQGPGQDPQFLISFYEKMQSDKGSIPDRFSAQQFSDYHSELNMSSLELGDSALYFCASSLGRTSGTSYHLGILGAQYFGPGTRLTVL.

The chain combines TRBV30 with TRBJ1-1, with D tentatively TRBD1 (6 bases). Trimming removed 4 bases from V and 7 bases from J, with 13 bases in between. CDR3 length: 12 amino acids. CDR1 GTSNPN and CDR2 SVGIG come from the germline V gene (reference sequence). The CDR3 region is CAWNYRAGEAFF. The CDR3 region has the DNA TGTGCCTGGAATTACAGGGCGGGTGAAGCTTTCTTT.

The CDR3 DNA reads TGTGCCAGCAGGGAGAACACTGAAGCTTTCTTT. This codes for CASRENTEAFF. V and J are TRBV6-1 and TRBJ1-1; D unclear. This CDR3 has 11 residues. Germline CDR1 MNHNS, CDR2 SASEGT. Trimming took 6 bases from V and 1 from J, leaving 3 bases between them.

This clone was seen a single time. The CDR3 DNA reads as TGTGCCAGCAGCTTAGGATTAGGGGTCGGCTCCTACGAGCAGTACTTC. It specifies CASSLGLGVGSYEQYF. The chain recombines TRBV7-8 with TRBJ2-7; D may be TRBD1 (5 bases). Trimming took 1 base from V and 0 from J, leaving 13 bases between them. Per the germline V gene, CDR1 is SGHVS and CDR2 is FQNEAQ. The CDR3 has 16 residues.

This clone was seen just once. The chain has TRBV4-1 and TRBJ2-7; D assignment may be TRBD1 or TRBD2 (5 bases each). Germline-derived CDR1 and CDR2 are MGHRA and YSYEKL. Trimming took off 1 base at V and 1 base at J, with 11 bases between the two ends. The CDR3 runs 15 residues. The CDR3 loop is CASSQAWDPSYEQYF. CDR3 nucleotide sequence: TGCGCCAGCAGCCAAGCGTGGGACCCATCCTACGAGCAGTACTTC.

The genes are TRBV30 and TRBJ2-5; no clear D gene. V was cut by 4 bases and J by 5 bases, with 11 bases left in between. The CDR3 totals 12 residues. The germline gives CDR1 GTSNPN, CDR2 SVGIG (reference sequence). The CDR3: CAWTAQRETQYF. The CDR3 nucleotides read TGTGCCTGGACGGCCCAACGGGAGACCCAGTACTTC.

V and J are TRBV4-1 and TRBJ1-5, with a possible D match to TRBD1 (5 bases). The CDR3 is made up of 14 amino acids. Trimming shortened V by 0 bases and J by 5 bases, and 8 bases separated the two germline ends. CDR1 is MGHRA and CDR2 is YSYEKL in the germline V gene. The CDR3 here is CASSQETGHQPQHF. CDR3 DNA: TGCGCCAGCAGCCAAGAAACAGGACATCAGCCCCAGCATTTT.

This chain uses TRBV6-5 with TRBJ2-1, with 11 bases aligning to TRBD2. Germline V lookup: CDR1 MNHEY, CDR2 SVGAGI. Trimming at V came to 2 bases and at J to 5 bases, leaving 2 bases not matched to a gene. The CDR3 consists of 15 residues. CDR3 amino acids: CASSYMGLADNEQFF. For the CDR3, the DNA is TGTGCCAGCAGTTACATGGGACTAGCGGACAATGAGCAGTTCTTC.

This sequence joins TRBV4-1 and TRBJ1-6; D ambiguous. The CDR3 consists of 15 residues. The germline CDR1 and CDR2 sequences are MGHRA and YSYEKL. V was shortened by 4 bases and J by 9 bases, with 16 bases between the two germline ends. The CDR3 sequence: CASSLRSWEISPLHF. For the CDR3, the DNA is TGCGCCAGCAGCCTTAGGTCCTGGGAAATTTCACCCCTCCACTTT.

This clone came up a few times. The gene calls are TRBV5-1 and TRBJ1-6; TRBD1 matches at 7 bases. V lost 4 bases to trimming and J lost 8 bases; unmatched junction nucleotides: 9. CDR1 is SGHRS, CDR2 YFSETQ, per germline. The CDR3 runs 15 residues. The CDR3 nucleotides are TGCGCCAGCAGCCCGGTGGCAGGGGGTCATTCACCCCTCCACTTT. Translation: CASSPVAGGHSPLHF.

The chain is built from TRBV7-8 and TRBJ2-1; D call uncertain. V lost 2 bases and J lost 4, with 3 bases in between. Germline values: CDR1 SGHVS, CDR2 FQNEAQ. This CDR3 is built from 12 residues. CDR3 protein: CASSLLYNEQFF. The DNA of the CDR3 is TGTGCCAGCAGCTTACTTTACAATGAGCAGTTCTTC.

The rearrangement joins TRBV19 to TRBJ2-5, with TRBD1 matching over 7 bases. Germline values: CDR1 LNHDA, CDR2 SQIVND (reference sequence). The trim removed 3 bases at V and 5 bases at J, leaving 6 bases unmatched. The CDR3 sequence is 14 residues long. CDR3 sequence (DNA): TGTGCCAGTAGTATCGTTAGGGGGCTGGAGACCCAGTACTTC. It yields the protein CASSIVRGLETQYF. The full variable domain, its missing parts supplied by reference TRBV19 and TRBJ2-5, is DGGITQSPKYLFRKEGQNVTLSCEQNLNHDAMYWYRQDPGQGLRLIYYSQIVNDFQKGDIAEGYSVSREKKESFPLTVTSAQKNPTAFYLCASSIVRGLETQYFGPGTRLLVL.

This chain links TRBV25-1 with TRBJ1-2; D perhaps matches TRBD1 (5 bases). The V gene lost 6 bases and the J gene lost 0 bases, with 20 bases spanning the gap. CDR1 MGHDK and CDR2 SYGVNS come from the germline V gene. This CDR3 region has 17 residues. In DNA, the CDR3 is TGTGCCAGCAGCTGGTACGGTGGGGGGGAGTCTAACTATGGCTACACCTTC. Its translation is CASSWYGGGESNYGYTF.

The table lists this clone with a few counts. The V gene is TRBV6-5, the J gene TRBJ1-2; 7 nucleotides line up with TRBD1. Germline V lookup: CDR1 MNHEY, CDR2 SVGAGI. CDR3 length: 13 amino acids. Trimming removed 2 bases from V and 4 bases from J; junction bases left unmatched: 1. CDR3 region: CASSYGDSYGYTF. The CDR3 DNA is TGTGCCAGCAGTTACGGGGACAGCTATGGCTACACCTTC.

As DNA, the CDR3 is TGTGCCAGCAGCGCGGACCAGGCTAACTATGGCTACACCTTC. Protein sequence: CASSADQANYGYTF. This sequence joins TRBV9 and TRBJ1-2; D uncertain. Germline V CDR1 and CDR2: SGDLS, YYNGEE. V was pared by 3 bases and J by 0 bases, with 9 bases between. The CDR3 is 14 residues long.

The chain uses TRBV12-5 and TRBJ2-5; D gene uncertain. Trimming pared 0 bases from V and 8 bases from J, leaving 7 bases between. Looked up from germline, CDR1 is LGHNT and CDR2 is FRNRAP. CDR3 length: 12 amino acids. The CDR3 loop is CASGLVVGTQYF. In DNA form, the CDR3 reads TGTGCTAGTGGTTTGGTAGTGGGCACCCAGTACTTC. Looking up the rest from reference TRBV12-5 and TRBJ2-5 gives the full variable domain: DARVTQTPRHKVTEMGQEVTMRCQPILGHNTVFWYRQTMMQGLELLAYFRNRAPLDDSGMPKDRFSAEMPDATLATLKIQPSEPRDSAVYFCASGLVVGTQYFGPGTRLLVL.

This rearrangement joins TRBV15 to TRBJ1-1, with D uncertain. The germline V gene has CDR1 LNHNV and CDR2 YYDKDF (reference sequence). With 1 base removed from V and 8 bases from J, the gap between germline ends came to 5 bases. The CDR3 is 11 amino acids. CDR3 residues: CATSRGQEAFF. CDR3 sequence (DNA): TGTGCCACCAGCAGAGGTCAGGAAGCTTTCTTT. Together with reference TRBV15 and TRBJ1-1, the CDR3 gives the full variable domain: DAMVIQNPRYQVTQFGKPVTLSCSQTLNHNVMYWYQQKSSQAPKLLFHYYDKDFNNEADTPDNFQSRRPNTSFCFLDIRSPGLGDTAMYLCATSRGQEAFFGQGTRLTVV.